These 24 T cell receptor beta chains were all obtained from the same sample, sequenced in a study of CD39 and CD103 CD8 tumor-infiltrating T cells. Profiling relied on immunoSEQ multiplex PCR, and the TCRdb table lists in-frame clones only, not all of them. This sample has approximately 5,000 clones, with about 66% found just once. The sequencing sample was made of CD8+ T cells sorted from blood. The subset was: total memory CD8 T cells (CD45RA-CCR7+/-) from blood or uninvolved lymph node. All receptors come from a human donor with head and neck squamous cell carcinoma.

The chain recombines TRBV7-9 with TRBJ2-2; no definite D call. The V gene's germline CDR1 is SEHNR and CDR2 FQNEAQ (reference sequence). The CDR3 has 14 amino acids. Trimming removed 3 bases from V and 0 bases from J, with 5 bases in between. Here the CDR3 reads CASSFLPNTGELFF. Here the CDR3 DNA reads TGTGCCAGCAGCTTTCTTCCGAACACCGGGGAGCTGTTTTTT.

This clone was detected only a few times. This chain links TRBV29-1 with TRBJ2-1, with 13 bases lining up with TRBD2. CDR3 length: 16 residues. With V trimmed by 3 bases and J by 8 bases, 10 bases remained unmatched. Germline assignment: CDR1 SQVTM and CDR2 ANQGSEA. The CDR3 sequence is CSVDGTSGDQWDEQFF. The DNA of the CDR3 is TGCAGCGTTGATGGGACTAGCGGGGACCAGTGGGATGAGCAGTTCTTC.

The chain carries TRBV6-1 and TRBJ2-7, with D maybe TRBD2 (5 bases). Germline V gene lookup returns CDR1 MNHNS and CDR2 SASEGT. This CDR3 comprises 15 residues. V gave up 0 bases and J gave up 2 bases, with 11 bases separating them. The DNA for the CDR3 is TGTGCCAGCAGTGAAGCAGAGGACTCCCCCTACGAGCAGTACTTC. It is translated as CASSEAEDSPYEQYF.

The CDR3 nucleotides are TGTGCCAGTAGTATAACAAGGAACACTGAAGCTTTCTTT. Translating it yields CASSITRNTEAFF. J is TRBJ1-1 and V is TRBV19; D unclear. Deletions cut 2 bases from V and 1 base from J, with 5 bases between. The germline gives CDR1 LNHDA, CDR2 SQIVND (reference sequence). The CDR3 length is 13 residues.

This chain links TRBV19 with TRBJ2-3; 7 bases align to TRBD1. Germline V gene lookup returns CDR1 LNHDA and CDR2 SQIVND (reference sequence). Trimming at V came to 5 bases and at J to 9 bases, leaving 8 bases not matched to a gene. The length of the CDR3 is 13 residues. The chain's CDR3 is CASSPTGWGTQYF. CDR3 coding DNA: TGTGCCAGTAGTCCGACAGGGTGGGGAACGCAGTATTTT.

V is TRBV5-6 and J is TRBJ1-2, with TRBD1 matching over 8 bases. The junction had 9 bases not matched to a gene; V was cut back by 4 bases and J by 4 bases. Per the germline V gene, CDR1 is SGHDT and CDR2 is YYEEEE. The CDR3 runs 15 residues. The CDR3 region is CASSPDRVYLYGYTF. In DNA, the CDR3 is TGTGCCAGCAGCCCGGACAGGGTTTACCTCTATGGCTACACCTTC.

This clone was detected only once. Different DNA sequences within this sample yield the same CDR3. V usage is TRBV27 and J usage is TRBJ2-7; D is uncertain. The V and J ends lost 0 bases and 1 base respectively, with 4 bases between them. The CDR3 has 13 amino acids. The germline V gene has CDR1 MNHEY and CDR2 SMNVEV (reference sequence). CDR3 DNA: TGTGCCAGCAGTTTATCCGGGTCCTACGAGCAGTACTTC. Its protein is CASSLSGSYEQYF.

This chain connects TRBV29-1 to TRBJ2-1, with 10 positions matching TRBD2. The junction had 17 bases not matched to a gene; V was cut back by 8 bases and J by 4 bases. This CDR3 spans 17 amino acids. Germline CDR1 and CDR2: SQVTM and ANQGSEA. The CDR3 DNA follows: TGCAGCTCGAGGGGGTCCAGCGGGGGGGCCCCGTACAATGAGCAGTTCTTC. Its translation is CSSRGSSGGAPYNEQFF.

The chain joins TRBV5-6 to TRBJ1-1; D is unresolved. The V gene's germline CDR1 is SGHDT and CDR2 YYEEEE. V dropped 1 base and J dropped 4 bases, with 5 bases sitting between them. CDR3 length: 12 amino acids. The CDR3 DNA is TGTGCCAGCAGCTTGTACTTCACTGAAGCTTTCTTT. Residues: CASSLYFTEAFF.

The chain employs TRBV30 and TRBJ2-5; 7 bases are a match to TRBD1. CDR1 is GTSNPN and CDR2 is SVGIG in the germline V gene (reference sequence). V lost 0 bases to trimming and J lost 3 bases; unmatched junction nucleotides: 1. The CDR3 runs 13 residues. The CDR3 sequence: CAWSVDREETQYF. CDR3 nucleotides: TGTGCCTGGAGTGTTGACAGGGAAGAGACCCAGTACTTC. The full variable domain, completed using reference TRBV30 and TRBJ2-5, is SQTIHQWPATLVQPVGSPLSLECTVEGTSNPNLYWYRQAAGRGLQLLFYSVGIGQISSEVPQNLSASRPQDRQFILSSKKLLLSDSGFYLCAWSVDREETQYFGPGTRLLVL.

This chain links TRBV11-2 with TRBJ2-7; D unclear. The CDR3 is made up of 11 amino acids. V gave up 5 bases and J gave up 6 bases, with 8 bases separating them. CDR1 is SGHAT and CDR2 is FQNNGV in the germline V gene. Written as DNA, the CDR3 is TGTGCCAGCAGCCCCCTGGCCGAGCAGTACTTC. Its translation is CASSPLAEQYF.

This clone was found once. This rearrangement joins TRBV10-2 to TRBJ2-7, with 8 bases that match TRBD1. Germline assignment: CDR1 WSHSY and CDR2 SAAADI. The CDR3 loop spans 14 amino acids. Trimming took 7 bases from V and 3 from J; bases not matched to a gene: 8. The CDR3 coding sequence is TGCGCCAGCACCCCCCAGGGGGCAAACTACGAGCAGTACTTC. It specifies CASTPQGANYEQYF.

V usage is TRBV6-4 and J usage is TRBJ2-1; 8 nucleotides match TRBD1. The germline CDR1 and CDR2 sequences are MRHNA and SNTAGT. Germline trimming cut 3 bases from V and 9 bases from J; bases unmatched to any gene: 7. This CDR3 has 14 amino acids. The CDR3 DNA follows: TGTGCCAGCAGTGAGTCAGGGGGCGAAAGTGAGCAGTTCTTC. Amino acid sequence: CASSESGGESEQFF.

The rearrangement joins TRBV6-4 to TRBJ2-7; D possibly corresponds to TRBD2 (6 bases). V lost 4 bases, J lost 6 bases, and 16 bases lay in between. Germline CDR1 reads MRHNA; CDR2 reads SNTAGT. The CDR3 is 14 amino acids. The CDR3 spells CASSAGTFGSEQYF. The CDR3 DNA sequence: TGTGCCAGCAGTGCAGGGACTTTCGGATCCGAGCAGTACTTC.

The chain uses TRBV19 and TRBJ1-5, with a possible D match to TRBD1 (6 bases). The V and J ends lost 2 bases and 4 bases respectively, with 12 bases between them. The germline V gene encodes CDR1 LNHDA and CDR2 SQIVND (reference sequence). The CDR3 is made up of 15 amino acids. The CDR3 DNA sequence: TGTGCCAGTAGTATACAACAGGGCGGAAATCAGCCCCAGCATTTT. This gives the protein CASSIQQGGNQPQHF.

The J gene is TRBJ1-1, the V gene TRBV7-6; perhaps TRBD1 as D (5 bases). Trimming removed 1 base at V and 3 bases at J, with 9 bases between. The CDR3 is 14 amino acids. CDR1 SGHVS and CDR2 FNYEAQ come from the germline V gene. The CDR3 DNA sequence: TGTGCCAGCAGCTTAGAGGGGTCATACACTGAAGCTTTCTTT. This sequence encodes CASSLEGSYTEAFF.

The chain links TRBV7-9 to TRBJ1-2, with 9 bases fitting TRBD1. This CDR3 spans 16 amino acids. Trimming at V came to 5 bases and at J to 4 bases, leaving 11 bases not matched to a gene. Germline CDR1 reads SEHNR; CDR2 reads FQNEAQ (reference sequence). The CDR3 spells CASSPPTGGNPYGYTF. The CDR3 bases are TGTGCCAGCAGCCCCCCGACAGGGGGGAACCCCTATGGCTACACCTTC.

The rearrangement joins TRBV23-1 to TRBJ1-4, with D unclear. TRBV23-1 is an ORF; its function is uncertain. CDR3 size: 16 residues. Trimming pared 4 bases from V and 5 bases from J, leaving 17 bases between. As DNA, the CDR3 is TGCGCCAGCAGTCCGGTGAGGGCCCCGGGCAATGAAAAACTGTTTTTT. Translating gives CASSPVRAPGNEKLFF.

This clone turned up a few times. The rearrangement joins TRBV29-1 to TRBJ1-2, with 10 bases aligning to TRBD1. Unmatched junction bases numbered 8, after V lost 6 bases and J lost 7 bases. CDR3 length: 13 amino acids. Germline V CDR1 and CDR2: SQVTM, ANQGSEA. CDR3 DNA: TGCAGCGTCTACGGGACAGGGGTTGGTGGCTACACCTTC. This sequence encodes CSVYGTGVGGYTF.

The rearrangement joins TRBV7-9 to TRBJ2-7; perhaps TRBD1 as D (6 bases). Germline V gives CDR1 SEHNR, CDR2 FQNEAQ (reference sequence). The CDR3 loop spans 13 amino acids. Trimming removed 7 bases from V and 2 bases from J, with 12 bases in between. The CDR3 nucleotides read TGTGCCAGCACGCACCGGGACACCTACGAGCAGTACTTC. This gives the protein CASTHRDTYEQYF.

The table lists this clone with a few counts. The chain recombines TRBV6-1 with TRBJ2-7, with 12 nucleotides matching TRBD1. The CDR3 is 15 residues long. CDR1 is MNHNS and CDR2 is SASEGT in the germline V gene. V trimming: 6 bases; J trimming: 3 bases; junction bases outside the gene matches: 6. The CDR3 coding sequence is TGTGCCAGCAGCAGGGACAGGGGGCTTAGCTACGAGCAGTACTTC. Encoded protein: CASSRDRGLSYEQYF.

Concerning this clone: A read error may account for a junction end that differs from germline. Other nucleotide sequences in the sample specify the same CDR3. The CDR3: CASSDSWTSGGTDTQYF. CDR3 sequence (DNA): TGTGCCAGTAGTGACTCTTGGACTAGCGGGGGCACAGATACGCAGTATTTT. V is TRBV6-4 and J is TRBJ2-3; 12 bases map to TRBD2. Looked up from germline, CDR1 is MRHNA and CDR2 is SNTAGT. There are 17 residues in the CDR3.

This clone has just a few counts. This sequence joins TRBV2 and TRBJ1-2; 7 bases are a match to TRBD1. CDR1 SNHLY and CDR2 FYNNEI come from the germline V gene. The CDR3 spans 16 residues. The V segment lost 6 bases and the J segment 2 bases; nucleotides outside the gene matches: 12. The CDR3 here is CASRTGTDSLNYGYTF. DNA for the CDR3: TGTGCCAGCAGGACCGGGACAGATAGTCTCAACTATGGCTACACCTTC.

This chain connects TRBV30 to TRBJ1-3; D is possibly TRBD1 (6 bases). V was clipped by 0 bases and J by 14 bases, with 17 bases between them. The germline gives CDR1 GTSNPN, CDR2 SVGIG (reference sequence). The CDR3 loop spans 13 amino acids. CDR3 bases: TGTGCCTGGAGTGTAATAGGGACATCTCAGTTATATTTT. This gives the protein CAWSVIGTSQLYF.